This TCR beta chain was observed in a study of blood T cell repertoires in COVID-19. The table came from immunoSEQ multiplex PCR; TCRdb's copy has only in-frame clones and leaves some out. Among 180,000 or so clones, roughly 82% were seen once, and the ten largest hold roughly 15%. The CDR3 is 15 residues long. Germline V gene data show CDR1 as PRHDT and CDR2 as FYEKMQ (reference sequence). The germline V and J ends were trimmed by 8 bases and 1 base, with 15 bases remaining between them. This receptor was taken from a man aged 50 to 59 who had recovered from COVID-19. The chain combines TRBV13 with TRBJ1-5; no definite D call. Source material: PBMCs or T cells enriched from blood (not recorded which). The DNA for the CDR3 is TGTGCCAGCCCTAACCACGGGGTGAGCAATCAGCCCCAGCATTTT. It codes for CASPNHGVSNQPQHF.